This TCR beta chain was identified during a study of cytomegalovirus exposure and HLA in healthy donors. A multiplex PCR was run with 60 Vbeta primers and 13 Jbeta primers. Assay: immunoSEQ multiplex PCR; the TCRdb copy retains only in-frame clones and omits some. The sample records about 190,000 clones, around 81% being singletons. CDR1 MNHEY and CDR2 SMNVEV come from the germline V gene (reference sequence). The CDR3 contains 17 residues. V dropped 0 bases and J dropped 0 bases, with 11 bases sitting between them. The sample consisted of PBMCs. V gene TRBV27 combines with J gene TRBJ2-2; weak D call: TRBD1 (5 bases). The sequence derives from a man between 18 and 29 years old in good health and CMV-seronegative. CDR3 in DNA: TGTGCCAGCAGTTTATCGAAGGGGTGGGCGAACACCGGGGAGCTGTTTTTT. It is translated as CASSLSKGWANTGELFF.